The 3 T cell receptor beta chains in this list originate from one sample, sequenced in a study of regulatory T cells in long-lasting Graves disease (dated by TCRdb to the early 2020s). The receptor library was made with multiplex PCR. Sequencing relied on an Illumina HiSeq 4000. iRepertoire HTBI primers and Arm-PCR amplification of CDR3 regions were used to construct TCR beta libraries. TCRdb reprocessed the public reads (quality trimming at Q25 with fastp, clone calling with MiXCR) and kept in-frame beta chains. Rows matching on CDR3 protein sequence are summarized as one entry with the most common DNA and genes. The sample data list 350,000 to 500,000 distinct CDR3 sequences, and about a sixth of these were observed just once. The leading ten clones occupy under 30% of the sample. The time point label on this specimen signifies: newly diagnosed GD, antithyroid drugs for less than 3 months. For both TCR sequencing and RNA sequencing, RNA was extracted from PBMCs in TRIzol.

In addition, the sample was reused for a study of T cells in Graves' hyperthyroidism and ophthalmopathy.

Sequences were derived from peripheral blood mononuclear cells (PBMCs), sampled at new diagnosis, from a patient treated with antithyroid drugs. The receptors derive from a woman aged 18-29 years with Graves disease. Donor details come from another sample of the same person, matched by shared clones.

This clonotype was detected many times. The rearrangement links TRBV7-9 to TRBJ1-1; weak D call: TRBD1 (6 bases). Trimming pared 6 bases from V and 2 bases from J, leaving 19 bases between. Per the germline V gene, CDR1 is SEHNR and CDR2 is FQNEAQ (reference sequence). This CDR3 spans 16 amino acids. The CDR3 reads CASRPIGGGGNTEAFF. CDR3 nucleotides: TGTGCCAGCAGACCCATCGGGGGAGGGGGAAACACTGAAGCTTTCTTT.

The sample holds many counts of this clonotype. The chain recombines TRBV18 with TRBJ2-3; 11 nucleotides line up with TRBD2. V was clipped by 0 bases and J by 3 bases; unmatched bases: 8. CDR3 length: 18 residues. Germline-derived CDR1 and CDR2 are KGHSH and LQKENI. CDR3 sequence: CASSPPSILAGVTDTQYF. In DNA form, the CDR3 reads TGTGCCAGCTCACCACCGTCAATACTAGCGGGAGTGACAGATACGCAGTATTTT.

This clonotype was detected only a few times. V usage is TRBV24-1 and J usage is TRBJ2-1; D unclear. CDR1 and CDR2 from the germline V gene are KGHDR and SFDVKD. This CDR3 contains 15 residues. V was cut by 1 base and J by 2 bases, with 8 bases left in between. CDR3 protein: CATSDLLVPYNEQFF. CDR3 DNA sequence: TGTGCCACCAGTGATTTATTAGTCCCCTACAATGAGCAGTTCTTC.